Sequencing of this T cell receptor beta chain was carried out in a study of blood T cell repertoires in COVID-19. Study in general: The cDNA or gDNA used as material had been derived from T cells, B-cell-depleted T cells, or PBMCs.

Sequencing was performed with immunoSEQ multiplex PCR; in TCRdb, only in-frame clones are kept and a portion is missing. Of fewer than 450,000 clones detected, around nine tenths appear once; the ten largest clones hold 0.9% to 1.5%. Recovered status applied to Cohort 3 donors who had two consecutive negative PCRs. It also applied to those with clearance or with symptom resolution. The trim removed 4 bases at V and 4 bases at J, leaving 2 bases unmatched. The CDR3 length is 13 residues. Per the germline V gene, CDR1 is LNHDA and CDR2 is SQIVND (reference sequence). Input material: PBMCs or T cells enriched from blood (not recorded which). This receptor was obtained from a woman aged 18-29 years who had recovered from COVID-19. The genes are TRBV19 and TRBJ1-1, with 8 positions matching TRBD1. The CDR3 DNA is TGTGCCAGTAGTAAAGGACAGGGCACTGAAGCTTTCTTT. It translates to CASSKGQGTEAFF. Variable domain in full (rest from reference TRBV19 and TRBJ1-1): DGGITQSPKYLFRKEGQNVTLSCEQNLNHDAMYWYRQDPGQGLRLIYYSQIVNDFQKGDIAEGYSVSREKKESFPLTVTSAQKNPTAFYLCASSKGQGTEAFFGQGTRLTVV.